The 20 T cell receptor beta chains below come from one sample, sequenced in a study of CD8+CD57+ T cells in acquired aplastic anemia. Investigators profiled TCR beta VDJ and CDR3 from genomic DNA template. TCRdb called the reads again in MiXCR, with one record for every CDR3 protein. Of 250,000 to 350,000 distinct CDR3 sequences in the sample, roughly half were seen once. Source material: sorted CD4+, CD8+, or CD8+CD57+ T cells (not recorded which) from PBMCs. These receptors all stem from a human donor with severe aplastic anemia or a healthy control (not recorded which).

The gene calls are TRBV11-1 and TRBJ2-3; D not resolved. V was clipped by 5 bases and J by 9 bases, with 12 bases between them. The CDR3 runs 12 residues. Germline V gene sequence: CDR1 SGHAT, CDR2 FQDESV (reference sequence). CDR3 bases: TGTGCCAGCAGCCAGAGCCCTTCCACGCAGTATTTT. Protein: CASSQSPSTQYF.

This clonotype appeared once. The chain uses TRBV5-1 and TRBJ1-6; 8 nucleotides line up with TRBD1. The CDR3 runs 15 residues. The J segment lost 5 bases and the V segment lost 4 bases, leaving 5 bases of the junction unmatched. From germline, CDR1 is SGHRS and CDR2 YFSETQ. For the CDR3, the DNA is TGCGCCAGCAGCGCCCAGGGGGCGGATAATTCACCCCTCCACTTT. It codes for CASSAQGADNSPLHF. The whole variable domain, remainder taken from reference TRBV5-1 and TRBJ1-6, is KAGVTQTPRYLIKTRGQQVTLSCSPISGHRSVSWYQQTPGQGLQFLFEYFSETQRNKGNFPGRFSGRQFSNSRSEMNVSTLELGDSALYLCASSAQGADNSPLHFGNGTRLTVT.

This clonotype was detected ten times or more. V is TRBV28 and J is TRBJ2-7, with 11 bases that match TRBD2. The CDR3 covers 17 residues. V lost 4 bases to trimming and J lost 6 bases; unmatched junction nucleotides: 14. Germline values: CDR1 MDHEN, CDR2 SYDVKM. CDR3 protein: CASSSLGSLAGGGEQYF. In DNA form, the CDR3 reads TGTGCCAGCAGTTCCCTGGGATCTCTAGCGGGGGGCGGCGAGCAGTACTTC.

The rearrangement joins TRBV29-1 to TRBJ2-2; D may correspond to TRBD1 or TRBD2 (5 bases each). V was shortened by 1 base and J by 3 bases, with 6 bases between the two germline ends. The CDR3 is 13 amino acids. Germline V gene lookup returns CDR1 SQVTM and CDR2 ANQGSEA. CDR3 sequence reads: CSVEGGYTGELFF. The CDR3 bases are TGCAGCGTTGAAGGGGGGTACACCGGGGAGCTGTTTTTT.

The V call is TRBV7-2, the J call TRBJ2-7; 10 nucleotides agree with TRBD2. The CDR3 extends over 15 amino acids. Germline-derived CDR1 and CDR2 are SGHTA and FQGNSA. V was pared by 4 bases and J by 2 bases, with 5 bases of the junction left unmatched. CDR3 DNA sequence: TGTGCCAGCAGCTCACGGACTAGCGGAACCTACGAGCAGTACTTC. This codes for CASSSRTSGTYEQYF.

There are a few counts of this clonotype. This rearrangement joins TRBV10-3 to TRBJ2-7; no clear D gene. Germline V gene lookup returns CDR1 ENHRY and CDR2 SYGVKD. V lost 8 bases and J 2 bases, leaving 10 bases between the germline ends. The CDR3 consists of 12 residues. The DNA of the CDR3 is TGTGCCATCGGAGACAACCCCTACGAGCAGTACTTC. It is translated as CAIGDNPYEQYF.

This rearrangement joins TRBV7-9 to TRBJ2-1; 10 bases agree with TRBD2. Germline CDR1 SEHNR, CDR2 FQNEAQ (reference sequence). The CDR3 has 15 amino acids. Germline trimming cut 6 bases from V and 0 bases from J; bases unmatched to any gene: 2. The CDR3 DNA follows: TGTGCCAGCAGGGGACTAGCGACCTCCTACAATGAGCAGTTCTTC. Translating it yields CASRGLATSYNEQFF.

The genes are TRBV2 and TRBJ2-7, with D uncertain. CDR3 length: 11 residues. The germline CDR1 and CDR2 sequences are SNHLY and FYNNEI. V was trimmed by 3 bases and J by 3 bases, leaving 3 bases between them. Here the CDR3 DNA reads TGTGCCAGCAGTGATTTCTACGAGCAGTACTTC. It specifies CASSDFYEQYF.

This clonotype has just one count. V usage is TRBV20-1 and J usage is TRBJ2-1; perhaps TRBD2 as D (5 bases). Trimming removed 3 bases at V and 8 bases at J, with 17 bases between. The germline gives CDR1 DFQATT, CDR2 SNEGSKA (reference sequence). This CDR3 contains 14 residues. This chain's CDR3 is CSASVSGILYEQFF. CDR3 in DNA: TGCAGTGCTAGTGTTTCGGGGATTTTGTATGAGCAGTTCTTC.

V usage is TRBV9 and J usage is TRBJ2-7; D possibly corresponds to TRBD2 (6 bases). The CDR3 is 14 residues long. Trimming left V 0 bases short and J 1 base short, with 8 bases between. The germline V gene has CDR1 SGDLS and CDR2 YYNGEE. CDR3 nucleotide sequence: TGTGCCAGCAGCGTAGGGGCGGGGTCCTACGAGCAGTACTTC. Protein product: CASSVGAGSYEQYF.

This clonotype was seen ten or more times. The V and J genes are TRBV5-1 and TRBJ2-7; TRBD1 matches 12 bases. The CDR3 consists of 17 residues. V shed 4 bases and J 4 bases; nucleotides not matched to a gene: 12. The germline V gene has CDR1 SGHRS and CDR2 YFSETQ. CDR3 nucleotide sequence: TGCGCCAGCAGCGTTGGGACAGGGGGCGGAATCGGGTACGAGCAGTACTTC. Amino acids: CASSVGTGGGIGYEQYF.

This chain links TRBV6-1 with TRBJ2-7; maybe TRBD2 (5 bases). V dropped 3 bases and J dropped 4 bases, with 16 bases sitting between them. The CDR3 has 15 residues. CDR1 is MNHNS, CDR2 SASEGT, per germline. CDR3 coding DNA: TGTGCCAGCAGTGACAACCGGGGAGCTCTTTACGAGCAGTACTTC. This gives the protein CASSDNRGALYEQYF.

This clonotype was seen at least ten times. The J gene is TRBJ2-7, the V gene TRBV30; D might be TRBD2 (6 bases). The CDR3 loop spans 14 amino acids. V was clipped by 8 bases and J by 0 bases, with 17 bases between them. Germline V gene data show CDR1 as GTSNPN and CDR2 as SVGIG (reference sequence). The CDR3 loop reads CAGTGGSSSYEQYF. The CDR3 DNA sequence: TGTGCCGGGACCGGGGGTTCGAGCTCCTACGAGCAGTACTTC.

The V and J genes are TRBV29-1 and TRBJ1-3, with D uncertain. Trimming shortened V by 4 bases and J by 4 bases, and 8 bases separated the two germline ends. Germline CDR1 reads SQVTM; CDR2 reads ANQGSEA. The CDR3 has 12 residues. The CDR3 nucleotides read TGCAGCGTTGTAGTGCCCGGAAACACCATATATTTT. Its protein product is CSVVVPGNTIYF.

As for this clonotype: This could be a read error, since a much larger clone is one nucleotide away. The rearrangement joins TRBV5-1 to TRBJ1-1; tentative D call: TRBD1 (5 bases). In germline, CDR1 is SGHRS, CDR2 YFSETQ. The CDR3 has 17 amino acids. For the CDR3, the DNA is TGCGCCAGCAGCTTACGGTGGCAGCCGGGGCCGGGAACTGAAGATTTCTTT. Translation gives CASSLRWQPGPGTEDFF.

V is TRBV7-9 and J is TRBJ2-7; no reliable D call. Between the trimmed V and J ends, which lost 5 bases and 6 bases, there was a span of 8 bases. Per germline, CDR1 SEHNR and CDR2 FQNEAQ (reference sequence). The CDR3 totals 11 residues. This CDR3 reads CASSTPLEQYF. The CDR3 DNA reads as TGTGCCAGCAGCACCCCCCTCGAGCAGTACTTC.

The rearrangement uses TRBV7-9 and TRBJ2-7; D gene unclear. CDR3 length equals 15 residues. Per germline, CDR1 SEHNR and CDR2 FQNEAQ (reference sequence). Trimming took 5 bases from V and 0 from J, leaving 14 bases between them. DNA of the CDR3: TGTGCCAGCAGCCGCCAGTCTGCACCCTCCTACGAGCAGTACTTC. This translates into CASSRQSAPSYEQYF.

In this sample, this clonotype turned up many times. This chain connects TRBV19 to TRBJ2-5, with 8 nucleotides matching TRBD1. V shed 5 bases, J shed 5 bases, and the junction held 7 bases outside the gene matches. From germline, CDR1 is LNHDA and CDR2 SQIVND (reference sequence). The CDR3 loop spans 14 amino acids. The DNA of the CDR3 is TGTGCCAGTAGTCCCCAGGGGGCCGGGGAGACCCAGTACTTC. This sequence encodes CASSPQGAGETQYF.

The chain employs TRBV9 and TRBJ2-3, with TRBD2 identical over 16 bases. Germline loops: CDR1 SGDLS, CDR2 YYNGEE. J gave up 7 bases and V 4 bases, and 6 bases lay outside the gene matches. CDR3 length equals 16 residues. The CDR3 region is CASSPGTSGRAYTQYF. Written as DNA, the CDR3 is TGTGCCAGCAGCCCCGGGACTAGCGGGAGGGCTTATACGCAGTATTTT. Drawing the rest from reference TRBV9 and TRBJ2-3, the complete variable domain is DSGVTQTPKHLITATGQRVTLRCSPRSGDLSVYWYQQSLDQGLQFLIQYYNGEERAKGNILERFSAQQFPDLHSELNLSSLELGDSALYFCASSPGTSGRAYTQYFGPGTRLTVL.

The chain uses TRBV5-1 and TRBJ2-2; D is unclear. Germline V gene sequence: CDR1 SGHRS, CDR2 YFSETQ. This CDR3 spans 13 amino acids. V gave up 4 bases and J gave up 1 base, with 5 bases separating them. The CDR3 reads CASSTVNTGELFF. In DNA form, the CDR3 reads TGCGCCAGCAGCACGGTGAACACCGGGGAGCTGTTTTTT.